This is a list of T cell receptor beta chains from one sample in a study of PD-1 blockade in classical Hodgkin lymphoma. Clones were sequenced by immunoSEQ multiplex PCR, and TCRdb holds only the in-frame ones, with some missing. The table shows about 93,000 clones, with roughly 73% occurring only once. The specimen comprised peripheral blood mononuclear cells (PBMCs), sampled before the fourth cycle of nivolumab. Receptors originate from a human donor with classical Hodgkin lymphoma. CDR3s include the opening cysteine and the closing phenylalanine or tryptophan. Each record gives: D gene, clone size, CDR3 length, V gene, J gene, CDR3 protein, CDR3 DNA. A D gene is named only where the DNA matches it firmly. The size of a clone is reported for some rows only, either as once, few or many, or as a class for expanded clones.

D: NA; size: NA; length: 13; V: TRBV7-7; J: TRBJ2-3; CDR3: CASSSSYTDTQYF; DNA: TGTGCTAGCAGCTCCAGCTACACAGATACGCAGTATTTT
D: TRBD1; size: NA; length: 15; V: TRBV7-2; J: TRBJ1-5; CDR3: CASSFTGTANQPQHF; DNA: TGTGCCAGCAGCTTTACCGGGACAGCGAATCAGCCCCAGCATTTT
D: TRBD1; size: NA; length: 15; V: TRBV2; J: TRBJ1-4; CDR3: CASSPDRVGNEKLFF; DNA: TGTGCCAGCAGTCCGGACAGGGTAGGGAATGAAAAACTGTTTTTT
D: TRBD2; size: few; length: 12; V: TRBV19; J: TRBJ2-3; CDR3: CASSTGGDTQYF; DNA: TGTGCCAGTTCGACCGGGGGGGATACGCAGTATTTT
D: TRBD2; size: NA; length: 16; V: TRBV19; J: TRBJ2-1; CDR3: CASSRGGLAPYNEQFF; DNA: TGTGCCAGTAGTAGAGGCGGACTAGCCCCTTACAATGAGCAGTTCTTC
D: NA; size: NA; length: 15; V: TRBV7-3; J: TRBJ2-3; CDR3: CASSLVRGDTDTQYF; DNA: TGTGCCAGCAGCTTAGTGCGGGGAGACACAGATACGCAGTATTTT
D: NA; size: NA; length: 15; V: TRBV28; J: TRBJ1-2; CDR3: CASSSPGGGPNGYTF; DNA: TGTGCCAGCAGTTCCCCCGGGGGGGGCCCGAATGGCTACACCTTC
D: NA; size: few; length: 16; V: TRBV25-1; J: TRBJ2-1; CDR3: CASSGMGQESYNEQFF; DNA: TGTGCCAGCAGTGGTATGGGGCAGGAATCCTACAATGAGCAGTTCTTC
D: TRBD2; size: NA; length: 16; V: TRBV5-4; J: TRBJ2-5; CDR3: CASSLEPSGGGETQYF; DNA: TGTGCCAGCAGCTTGGAACCGAGCGGGGGCGGGGAGACCCAGTACTTC
D: TRBD1; size: NA; length: 12; V: TRBV30; J: TRBJ2-7; CDR3: CAWETGVYEQYF; DNA: TGTGCCTGGGAGACAGGGGTGTACGAGCAGTACTTC
D: TRBD1; size: NA; length: 13; V: TRBV2; J: TRBJ2-5; CDR3: CASSGQGGETQYF; DNA: TGTGCCAGCAGTGGACAGGGGGGAGAGACCCAGTACTTC
D: TRBD1; size: once; length: 13; V: TRBV5-8; J: TRBJ2-5; CDR3: CASNRGQGETQYF; DNA: TGTGCCAGCAACCGGGGACAGGGAGAGACCCAGTACTTC
D: NA; size: NA; length: 11; V: TRBV7-6; J: TRBJ2-5; CDR3: CASGAWETQYF; DNA: TGTGCCAGCGGCGCTTGGGAGACCCAGTACTTC
D: TRBD1; size: NA; length: 14; V: TRBV19; J: TRBJ1-1; CDR3: CASSRDRTNTEAFF; DNA: TGTGCCAGTAGTCGGGACAGGACAAACACTGAAGCTTTCTTT
D: TRBD2; size: NA; length: 16; V: TRBV7-9; J: TRBJ2-1; CDR3: CASSLATSGGYNEQFF; DNA: TGTGCCAGCAGCTTAGCCACTAGCGGGGGGTACAATGAGCAGTTCTTC
D: NA; size: few; length: 14; V: TRBV7-8; J: TRBJ1-1; CDR3: CASSLGRILGKAFF; DNA: TGTGCCAGCAGCTTGGGAAGAATTTTAGGGAAAGCTTTCTTT
D: NA; size: few; length: 10; V: TRBV2; J: TRBJ2-3; CDR3: CASSAPRLYF; DNA: TGTGCCAGCAGTGCTCCCAGACTGTATTTT